Following are 27 T cell receptor beta chains from one sample sequenced in a study of blood T cell repertoires in COVID-19. TCRdb's copy holds only in-frame clones and misses some; the assay was immunoSEQ multiplex PCR. The sample records roughly 71,000 clones, 85% being singletons. The sequenced material came from peripheral blood. These receptors were collected from a man aged 50 to 60 with acute or convalescent COVID-19.

This sequence joins TRBV2 and TRBJ2-5; TRBD2 agrees at 8 bases. Germline loops: CDR1 SNHLY, CDR2 FYNNEI. The CDR3 is 14 residues long. The trim removed 5 bases at V and 5 bases at J, leaving 7 bases unmatched. CDR3: CASSKQRGRETQYF. The CDR3, as DNA: TGTGCCAGCAGTAAGCAGCGGGGGAGGGAGACCCAGTACTTC. Full variable domain (remainder filled in from reference TRBV2 and TRBJ2-5): EPEVTQTPSHQVTQMGQEVILRCVPISNHLYFYWYRQILGQKVEFLVSFYNNEISEKSEIFDDQFSVERPDGSNFTLKIRSTKLEDSAMYFCASSKQRGRETQYFGPGTRLLVL.

The chain joins TRBV11-2 to TRBJ2-2; tentative D call: TRBD1 (6 bases). V was trimmed by 3 bases and J by 6 bases, leaving 8 bases between them. The CDR3 totals 13 residues. CDR1 and CDR2 from the germline V gene are SGHAT and FQNNGV. This CDR3 reads CASSFTGPGELFF. The CDR3 region has the DNA TGTGCCAGCAGCTTCACAGGGCCCGGGGAGCTGTTTTTT.

The chain uses TRBV6-5 and TRBJ1-4; 10 positions match TRBD1. Germline CDR1 and CDR2: MNHEY and SVGAGI. J gave up 1 base and V 8 bases, and 1 base lay outside the gene matches. There are 14 residues in the CDR3. For the CDR3, the DNA is TGTGCCAGCCGGACAGGGGGAACTAATGAAAAACTGTTTTTT. Its translation is CASRTGGTNEKLFF.

This clone was seen more than once but under ten times. The CDR3 DNA reads as TGTGCCAGCAGTTCCTTTGGGCCATATAATTCACCCCTCCACTTT. Encoded protein: CASSSFGPYNSPLHF. The genes are TRBV6-5 and TRBJ1-6; no firm D call. Germline CDR1 reads MNHEY; CDR2 reads SVGAGI. The length of the CDR3 is 15 residues. Trimming left V 4 bases short and J 4 bases short, with 11 bases between.

The rearrangement uses TRBV11-2 and TRBJ1-1, with unresolved D. V was cut by 0 bases and J by 0 bases, with 5 bases left in between. Germline V gives CDR1 SGHAT, CDR2 FQNNGV. The CDR3 is made up of 14 amino acids. The CDR3 DNA sequence: TGTGCCAGCAGCTTAGAACGGTTGAACACTGAAGCTTTCTTT. It yields the protein CASSLERLNTEAFF.

V usage is TRBV5-4 and J usage is TRBJ2-7; TRBD2 matches 13 bases. V lost 4 bases to trimming and J lost 6 bases; unmatched junction nucleotides: 10. This CDR3 comprises 16 residues. Germline loops: CDR1 SGHNT, CDR2 YYREEE (reference sequence). This chain's CDR3 is CASSRGTSGDLREQYV. CDR3 nucleotide sequence: TGTGCCAGCAGCCGGGGGACTAGCGGGGATCTACGCGAGCAGTACGTC.

This chain joins TRBV11-2 and TRBJ2-7; D is ambiguous. CDR3 length equals 13 residues. Germline assignment: CDR1 SGHAT and CDR2 FQNNGV. The V end lost 5 bases, the J end lost 4 bases, and 12 bases lay between the germline ends. The CDR3 here is CASSTAGTYEQYF. CDR3 DNA: TGTGCCAGCAGCACAGCAGGCACTTACGAGCAGTACTTC.

The rearrangement links TRBV28 to TRBJ2-5; 12 positions match TRBD2. This CDR3 is 17 amino acids long. Trimming removed 2 bases from V and 1 base from J; junction bases left unmatched: 5. Germline V gene sequence: CDR1 MDHEN, CDR2 SYDVKM. CDR3 amino acids: CASSLLAGGSPQETQYF. As DNA, the CDR3 is TGTGCCAGCAGTTTACTAGCGGGGGGGAGCCCCCAAGAGACCCAGTACTTC.

The V gene is TRBV7-3, the J gene TRBJ2-3; 7 bases fit TRBD2. CDR1 is SGHTA, CDR2 FQGTGA, per germline. The CDR3 extends over 15 amino acids. The junction had 2 bases not matched to a gene; V was cut back by 1 base and J by 1 base. The DNA for the CDR3 is TGTGCCAGCAGCTTAAACGCGGGGGGCACAGATACGCAGTATTTT. This encodes CASSLNAGGTDTQYF.

The V gene is TRBV6-5, the J gene TRBJ2-7, with 7 bases fitting TRBD1. CDR1 is MNHEY and CDR2 is SVGAGI in the germline V gene. V lost 6 bases, J lost 3 bases, and 8 bases stayed unmatched. The CDR3 length is 14 residues. CDR3 nucleotides: TGTGCCAGCAGGGCAGGGACAGCATTCTACGAGCAGTACGTC. As protein: CASRAGTAFYEQYV.

V is TRBV19 and J is TRBJ2-5; 8 bases are shared with TRBD1. The CDR3 contains 14 residues. The germline V gene encodes CDR1 LNHDA and CDR2 SQIVND (reference sequence). J was trimmed by 4 bases and V by 5 bases; bases with no gene match: 6. The DNA of the CDR3 is TGTGCCAGTAGTCGCGGACAGGGCCTAGAGACCCAGTACTTC. Translated, it gives CASSRGQGLETQYF.

This rearrangement joins TRBV15 to TRBJ2-1; 10 bases are shared with TRBD1. Trimming removed 3 bases from V and 8 bases from J; junction bases left unmatched: 7. The length of the CDR3 is 15 residues. CDR1 is LNHNV, CDR2 YYDKDF, per germline (reference sequence). CDR3 coding DNA: TGTGCCACCAGCAGGGATCGACAGGGGGCGGATGAGCAGTTCTTC. As protein: CATSRDRQGADEQFF. The variable domain in full, with the rest retrieved from reference TRBV15 and TRBJ2-1, is DAMVIQNPRYQVTQFGKPVTLSCSQTLNHNVMYWYQQKSSQAPKLLFHYYDKDFNNEADTPDNFQSRRPNTSFCFLDIRSPGLGDTAMYLCATSRDRQGADEQFFGPGTRLTVL.

The genes are TRBV2 and TRBJ2-7; 8 bases align to TRBD1. Germline assignment: CDR1 SNHLY and CDR2 FYNNEI. Germline trimming cut 4 bases from V and 1 base from J; bases unmatched to any gene: 6. The CDR3 loop spans 15 amino acids. The CDR3 nucleotides read TGTGCCAGCAGTGCGACAGGGGCAATGTCCTACGAGCAGTACGTC. The encoded protein is CASSATGAMSYEQYV.

This rearrangement joins TRBV10-1 to TRBJ2-1; D not certain. Trimming left V 2 bases short and J 11 bases short, with 10 bases between. The CDR3 is 12 amino acids. CDR1 is WNHNN and CDR2 is SYGVQD in the germline V gene (reference sequence). The CDR3 here is CASSETLTKQFF. Written as DNA, the CDR3 is TGCGCCAGCAGTGAGACGTTGACAAAGCAGTTCTTC.

The chain couples TRBV25-1 to TRBJ2-7; 9 nucleotides line up with TRBD1. This CDR3 region has 16 residues. V trimming: 2 bases; J trimming: 3 bases; junction bases outside the gene matches: 8. Looked up from germline, CDR1 is MGHDK and CDR2 is SYGVNS. This chain's CDR3 is CASSEARDRASYEQYV. The CDR3 DNA is TGTGCCAGCAGTGAAGCCCGGGACAGGGCAAGCTACGAGCAGTACGTC.

The chain employs TRBV5-5 and TRBJ2-2; 7 bases map to TRBD1. Germline values: CDR1 SGHKS, CDR2 YYEKEE (reference sequence). This CDR3 comprises 15 residues. V lost 3 bases to trimming and J lost 0 bases; unmatched junction nucleotides: 2. The CDR3 region is CASSYGTANTGELFF. CDR3 nucleotide sequence: TGTGCCAGCAGCTACGGGACAGCGAACACCGGGGAGCTGTTTTTT.

The chain has TRBV10-3 and TRBJ2-7; tentative D call: TRBD2 (6 bases). Germline V gene lookup returns CDR1 ENHRY and CDR2 SYGVKD. The CDR3 loop spans 14 amino acids. V lost 7 bases and J 3 bases, leaving 16 bases between the germline ends. CDR3 in amino acids: CAINPSGDFYEQYF. The CDR3 DNA reads as TGTGCCATCAATCCTTCGGGGGATTTCTACGAGCAGTACTTC.

The gene calls are TRBV6-6 and TRBJ1-2, with a tentative D call TRBD1 (6 bases). Trimming shortened V by 8 bases and J by 8 bases, and 18 bases separated the two germline ends. From germline, CDR1 is MNHNY and CDR2 SVGAGI (reference sequence). The CDR3 runs 13 residues. CDR3 sequence (DNA): TGTGCCAGCCATGATGACACAGGGCTCGGCTACACCTTC. Translated: CASHDDTGLGYTF.

In DNA form, the CDR3 reads TGTGCCAGCAGCTCCCAACACTCTGACAGGGTTGTAAATCAGCCCCAGCATTTT. Residues: CASSSQHSDRVVNQPQHF. The chain is built from TRBV11-3 and TRBJ1-5, with 7 nucleotides matching TRBD1. Trimming at V came to 4 bases and at J to 4 bases, leaving 16 bases not matched to a gene. The CDR3 totals 18 residues. Germline V gene sequence: CDR1 SGHNT, CDR2 YENEEA.

This clone was seen just once. The rearrangement uses TRBV5-5 and TRBJ1-3; weak D call: TRBD1 (5 bases). Trimming took 1 base from V and 1 from J, leaving 15 bases between them. There are 17 residues in the CDR3. CDR1 SGHKS and CDR2 YYEKEE come from the germline V gene (reference sequence). The CDR3 DNA sequence: TGTGCCAGCAGCTTGATGGGGGGGTCCCAATCTGGAAACACCATATATTTT. It yields the protein CASSLMGGSQSGNTIYF.

This clone was counted a single time. V gene TRBV5-1 combines with J gene TRBJ2-3; D might be TRBD2 (6 bases). CDR1 is SGHRS, CDR2 YFSETQ, per germline. The V gene lost 1 base and the J gene lost 3 bases, with 9 bases spanning the gap. The CDR3 spans 14 residues. The CDR3 protein is CASSLRGGTDTQYF. CDR3 DNA: TGCGCCAGCAGCTTGCGTGGGGGGACAGATACGCAGTATTTT.

The chain links TRBV4-1 to TRBJ2-1; D possibly corresponds to TRBD2 (7 bases). The CDR3 extends over 16 amino acids. Germline-derived CDR1 and CDR2 are MGHRA and YSYEKL. V was clipped by 1 base and J by 6 bases, with 16 bases between them. This CDR3 is CASSQGLGGGSNEQFF. The CDR3 DNA sequence: TGCGCCAGCAGCCAAGGCCTGGGGGGCGGGAGCAATGAGCAGTTCTTC.

The chain carries TRBV5-4 and TRBJ1-2; D is ambiguous. The V gene's germline CDR1 is SGHNT and CDR2 YYREEE (reference sequence). This CDR3 has 14 amino acids. V dropped 0 bases and J dropped 8 bases, with 14 bases sitting between them. CDR3 sequence (DNA): TGTGCCAGCAGCTTGGGTACGTTGAGGGAAGGCTACACCTTC. Its translation is CASSLGTLREGYTF.

The chain has TRBV3-1 (or the pseudogene TRBV3-2) and TRBJ2-7; the D is unclear. CDR1 is LGHDT, CDR2 YNNKEL, per germline (reference sequence). CDR3 size: 11 residues. Trimming stripped 0 bases from V and 6 bases from J, with 3 bases between. The CDR3 coding sequence is TGTGCCAGCAGCCAAGAGGCCGAGCAGTACTTC. Translating it yields CASSQEAEQYF.

This rearrangement joins TRBV27 to TRBJ2-7, with 9 positions matching TRBD2. The germline gives CDR1 MNHEY, CDR2 SMNVEV (reference sequence). With V trimmed by 1 base and J by 2 bases, 3 bases remained unmatched. CDR3 size: 15 residues. The CDR3 is CASSLWRGGPYEQYF. The CDR3 nucleotides read TGTGCCAGCAGTTTATGGCGGGGGGGCCCCTACGAGCAGTACTTC.

This sequence joins TRBV5-1 and TRBJ1-2, with D perhaps matching TRBD1 (5 bases). The CDR3 loop spans 13 amino acids. Germline CDR1 is SGHRS and CDR2 is YFSETQ. The V and J ends lost 5 bases and 2 bases respectively, with 10 bases between them. The CDR3 here is CASRRGENYGYTF. CDR3 in DNA: TGCGCCAGCAGACGGGGGGAAAACTATGGCTACACCTTC. Full variable domain (remainder filled in from reference TRBV5-1 and TRBJ1-2): KAGVTQTPRYLIKTRGQQVTLSCSPISGHRSVSWYQQTPGQGLQFLFEYFSETQRNKGNFPGRFSGRQFSNSRSEMNVSTLELGDSALYLCASRRGENYGYTFGSGTRLTVV.

The chain recombines TRBV3-1 (or the pseudogene TRBV3-2) with TRBJ1-6; the D is unclear. CDR1 is LGHDT and CDR2 is YNNKEL in the germline V gene (reference sequence). The CDR3 spans 16 residues. Between the trimmed V and J ends, which lost 0 bases and 6 bases, there was a span of 12 bases. The CDR3 loop is CASSQDQAITNSPLHF. CDR3 coding DNA: TGTGCCAGCAGCCAAGATCAGGCGATTACTAATTCACCCCTCCACTTT.